These 11 T cell receptor beta chains were sequenced from one sample in a study of human thymus T cells. The protocol was immunoSEQ multiplex PCR, while the TCRdb copy is restricted to in-frame clones and leaves out a portion. The sample holds 70,000 to 75,000 clones, around 95% seen once. Thymus tissue for the work was resected from patients undergoing corrective heart surgery. Sequencing was done on a sample of thymus tissue. The receptors shown here come from a girl under three years old with a congenital heart defect but otherwise immunologically healthy.

The chain uses TRBV7-9 and TRBJ2-5; TRBD2 matches 13 bases. Per germline, CDR1 SEHNR and CDR2 FQNEAQ (reference sequence). V gave up 5 bases and J gave up 5 bases; unmatched junction bases: 5. CDR3 length: 15 residues. The CDR3 protein is CASSNTSGRAETQYF. The DNA of the CDR3 is TGTGCCAGCAGCAACACTAGCGGGAGGGCGGAGACCCAGTACTTC.

This clone showed up just once. The rearrangement links TRBV27 to TRBJ1-2, with D tentatively TRBD1 (5 bases). The CDR3 covers 15 residues. Trimming stripped 4 bases from V and 8 bases from J, with 20 bases between. CDR1 MNHEY and CDR2 SMNVEV come from the germline V gene (reference sequence). In DNA, the CDR3 is TGTGCCAGCAGTTGTGTCCACGGGGGACCCAGGGGCTACACCTTC. Encoded protein: CASSCVHGGPRGYTF.

This chain uses TRBV5-4 with TRBJ2-7, with a weak D call TRBD2 (6 bases). The ends were cut back, 4 bases at V and 5 bases at J, with 19 bases in the middle. CDR1 is SGHNT and CDR2 is YYREEE in the germline V gene (reference sequence). This CDR3 region has 15 residues. The CDR3 DNA is TGTGCCAGCAGCCCAGACGGACTATCAATCGACGAGCAGTACTTC. Protein sequence: CASSPDGLSIDEQYF.

The rearrangement uses TRBV6-5 and TRBJ2-2; either TRBD1 or TRBD2 may fit D (5 bases each). Trimming left V 8 bases short and J 7 bases short, with 14 bases between. This CDR3 is 13 amino acids long. The germline CDR1 and CDR2 sequences are MNHEY and SVGAGI. The CDR3 DNA reads TGTGCCAGCTGTGTGGGGGTTAACGGGGAGCTGTTTTTT. Translating it yields CASCVGVNGELFF.

CDR3 amino acids: CAIRGLAGGDEQFF. The CDR3 DNA reads TGTGCCATCAGGGGACTAGCGGGAGGGGATGAGCAGTTCTTC. This chain joins TRBV10-3 and TRBJ2-1; 16 bases map to TRBD2. Germline loops: CDR1 ENHRY, CDR2 SYGVKD. The CDR3 covers 14 residues. J gave up 8 bases and V 6 bases, and 1 base lay outside the gene matches.

The V gene is TRBV6-5, the J gene TRBJ1-2; 7 bases align to TRBD1. Germline CDR1 is MNHEY and CDR2 is SVGAGI. Germline trimming cut 2 bases from V and 4 bases from J; bases unmatched to any gene: 4. The CDR3 totals 14 residues. The DNA for the CDR3 is TGTGCCAGCAGTTACGACAGGGTAGGCTATGGCTACACCTTC. This sequence encodes CASSYDRVGYGYTF.

This clone occurred once. This chain connects TRBV11-2 to TRBJ2-1; tentatively, D is TRBD1 or TRBD2 (6 bases each). CDR3 length equals 16 residues. Trimming pared 1 base from V and 2 bases from J, leaving 12 bases between. Per the germline V gene, CDR1 is SGHAT and CDR2 is FQNNGV. The CDR3 sequence: CASSLARGPAYNEQFF. The CDR3 coding sequence is TGTGCCAGCAGCTTAGCCCGGGGGCCAGCCTACAATGAGCAGTTCTTC.

The chain recombines TRBV11-2 with TRBJ2-7; TRBD2 is a possible D gene (5 bases). There are 16 residues in the CDR3. Germline assignment: CDR1 SGHAT and CDR2 FQNNGV. Trimming pared 3 bases from V and 0 bases from J, leaving 15 bases between. The CDR3 DNA follows: TGTGCCAGCAGCTTTGGACTCCAACTCAGCTCCTACGAGCAGTACTTC. Protein: CASSFGLQLSSYEQYF.

The V and J genes are TRBV7-2 and TRBJ2-5; D unresolved. The CDR3 length is 17 residues. Trimming removed 5 bases from V and 2 bases from J, with 21 bases in between. The germline CDR1 and CDR2 sequences are SGHTA and FQGNSA. CDR3 sequence reads: CASSRHPNGSEQETQYF. CDR3 in DNA: TGTGCCAGCAGCCGACACCCTAACGGCAGCGAGCAAGAGACCCAGTACTTC. Together with reference TRBV7-2 and TRBJ2-5, the CDR3 gives the full variable domain: GAGVSQSPSNKVTEKGKDVELRCDPISGHTALYWYRQSLGQGLEFLIYFQGNSAPDKSGLPSDRFSAERTGGSVSTLTIQRTQQEDSAVYLCASSRHPNGSEQETQYFGPGTRLLVL.

The chain employs TRBV2 and TRBJ1-3; the D gene is possibly TRBD1 (5 bases). CDR1 and CDR2 from the germline V gene are SNHLY and FYNNEI. CDR3 size: 17 residues. Trimming shortened V by 7 bases and J by 0 bases, and 19 bases separated the two germline ends. CDR3 in amino acids: CASTRGGAGISGNTIYF. CDR3 DNA: TGTGCCAGCACCCGAGGTGGGGCGGGAATCTCTGGAAACACCATATATTTT.

J is TRBJ1-5 and V is TRBV19; no firm D call. The length of the CDR3 is 16 residues. Trimming pared 0 bases from V and 0 bases from J, leaving 9 bases between. CDR1 is LNHDA, CDR2 SQIVND, per germline (reference sequence). DNA of the CDR3: TGTGCCAGTAGTATAGATCCGGGTTCTAGCAATCAGCCCCAGCATTTT. Amino acid sequence: CASSIDPGSSNQPQHF.